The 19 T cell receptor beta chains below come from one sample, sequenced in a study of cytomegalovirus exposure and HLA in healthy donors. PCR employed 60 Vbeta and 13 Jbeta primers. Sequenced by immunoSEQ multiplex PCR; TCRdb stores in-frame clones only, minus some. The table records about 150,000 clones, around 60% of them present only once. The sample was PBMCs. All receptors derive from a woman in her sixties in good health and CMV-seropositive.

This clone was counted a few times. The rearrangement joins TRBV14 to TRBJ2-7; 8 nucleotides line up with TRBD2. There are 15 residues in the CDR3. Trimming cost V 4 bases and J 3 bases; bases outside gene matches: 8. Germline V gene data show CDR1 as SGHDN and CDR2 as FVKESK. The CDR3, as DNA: TGTGCCAGCAGCCTACCGGGACTAGGGCGCTACGAGCAGTACTTC. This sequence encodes CASSLPGLGRYEQYF.

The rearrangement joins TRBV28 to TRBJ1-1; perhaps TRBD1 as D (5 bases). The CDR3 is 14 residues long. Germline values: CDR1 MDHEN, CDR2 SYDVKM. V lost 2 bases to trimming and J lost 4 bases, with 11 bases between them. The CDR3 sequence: CASSLADMFTEAFF. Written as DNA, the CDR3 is TGTGCCAGCAGTTTAGCGGACATGTTCACTGAAGCTTTCTTT.

CDR3 in DNA: TGTGCCAGCAGCTCAGGTTGGGGAGACGACACCGGGGAGCTGTTTTTT. This codes for CASSSGWGDDTGELFF. This rearrangement joins TRBV13 to TRBJ2-2; a weak D match, TRBD2 (5 bases). Germline CDR1 and CDR2: PRHDT and FYEKMQ (reference sequence). This CDR3 has 16 amino acids. V was trimmed by 4 bases and J by 3 bases, leaving 15 bases between them.

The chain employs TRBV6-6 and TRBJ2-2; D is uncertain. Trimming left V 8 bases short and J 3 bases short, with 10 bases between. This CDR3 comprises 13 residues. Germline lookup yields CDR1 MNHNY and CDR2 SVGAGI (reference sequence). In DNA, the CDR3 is TGTGCCAGCGCAGGTGCCGACACCGGGGAGCTGTTTTTT. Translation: CASAGADTGELFF.

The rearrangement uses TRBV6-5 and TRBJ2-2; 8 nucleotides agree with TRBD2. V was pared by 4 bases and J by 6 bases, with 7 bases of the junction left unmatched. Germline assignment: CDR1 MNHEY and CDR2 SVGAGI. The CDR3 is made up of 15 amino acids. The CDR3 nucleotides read TGTGCCAGCAGTTCGACGGGAGGGCCATCCGGGGAGCTGTTTTTT. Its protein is CASSSTGGPSGELFF.

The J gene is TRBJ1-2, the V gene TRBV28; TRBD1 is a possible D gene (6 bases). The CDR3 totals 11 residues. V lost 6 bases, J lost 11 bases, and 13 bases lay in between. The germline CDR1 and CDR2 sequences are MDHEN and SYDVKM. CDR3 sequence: CASSRDNLYTF. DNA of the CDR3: TGTGCCAGCAGCAGGGACAACCTTTACACCTTC.

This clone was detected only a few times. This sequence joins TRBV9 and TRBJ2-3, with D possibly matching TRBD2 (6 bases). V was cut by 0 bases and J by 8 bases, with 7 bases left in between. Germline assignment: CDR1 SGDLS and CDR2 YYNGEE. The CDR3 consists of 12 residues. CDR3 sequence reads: CASSVVEGTQYF. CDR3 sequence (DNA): TGTGCCAGCAGCGTAGTGGAGGGTACGCAGTATTTT.

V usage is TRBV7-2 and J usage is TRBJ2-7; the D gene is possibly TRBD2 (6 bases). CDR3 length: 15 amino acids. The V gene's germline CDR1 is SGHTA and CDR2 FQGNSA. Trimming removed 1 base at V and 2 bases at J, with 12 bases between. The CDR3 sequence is CASSLEGTLTYEQYF. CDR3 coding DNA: TGTGCCAGCAGCTTAGAGGGGACTCTCACCTACGAGCAGTACTTC.

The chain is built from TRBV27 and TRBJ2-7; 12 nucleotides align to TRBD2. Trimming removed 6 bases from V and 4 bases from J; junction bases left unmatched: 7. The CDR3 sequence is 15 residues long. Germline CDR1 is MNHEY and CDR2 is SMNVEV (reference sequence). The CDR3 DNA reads TGTGCCAGCAGGAAGCCTACTAGCGGGGGGTACGAGCAGTACTTC. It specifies CASRKPTSGGYEQYF.

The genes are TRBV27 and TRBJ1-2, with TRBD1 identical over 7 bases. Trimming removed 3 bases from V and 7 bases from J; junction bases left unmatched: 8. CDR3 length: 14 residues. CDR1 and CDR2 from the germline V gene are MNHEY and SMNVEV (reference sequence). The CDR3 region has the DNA TGTGCCAGCAGTTTCAACGACAGGGTGGGTGGCTACACCTTC. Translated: CASSFNDRVGGYTF.

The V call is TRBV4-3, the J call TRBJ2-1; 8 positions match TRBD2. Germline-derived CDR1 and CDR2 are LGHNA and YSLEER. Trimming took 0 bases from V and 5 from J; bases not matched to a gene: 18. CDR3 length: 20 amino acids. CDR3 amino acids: CASSQDSTRLGSGDNNEQFF. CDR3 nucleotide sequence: TGCGCCAGCAGCCAAGACAGTACCCGTTTGGGTAGCGGGGACAACAATGAGCAGTTCTTC.

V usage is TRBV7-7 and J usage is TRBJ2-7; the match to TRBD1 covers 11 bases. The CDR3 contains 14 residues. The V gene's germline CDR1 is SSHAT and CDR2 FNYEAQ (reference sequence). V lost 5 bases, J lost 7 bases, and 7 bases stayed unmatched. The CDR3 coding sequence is TGTGCCAGCAGCACAGGACAGGGGGCAGGAGAGCAGTACTTC. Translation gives CASSTGQGAGEQYF. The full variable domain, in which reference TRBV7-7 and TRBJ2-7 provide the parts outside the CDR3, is GAGVSQSPRYKVTKRGQDVTLRCDPISSHATLYWYQQALGQGPEFLTYFNYEAQPDKSGLPSDRFSAERPEGSISTLTIQRTEQRDSAMYRCASSTGQGAGEQYFGPGTRLTVT.

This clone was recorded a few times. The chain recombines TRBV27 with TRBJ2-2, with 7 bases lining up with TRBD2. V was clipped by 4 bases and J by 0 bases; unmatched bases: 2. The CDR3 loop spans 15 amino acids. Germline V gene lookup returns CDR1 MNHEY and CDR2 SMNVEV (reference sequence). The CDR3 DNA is TGTGCCAGCAGTTCTCTAGCGGCGAACACCGGGGAGCTGTTTTTT. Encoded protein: CASSSLAANTGELFF.

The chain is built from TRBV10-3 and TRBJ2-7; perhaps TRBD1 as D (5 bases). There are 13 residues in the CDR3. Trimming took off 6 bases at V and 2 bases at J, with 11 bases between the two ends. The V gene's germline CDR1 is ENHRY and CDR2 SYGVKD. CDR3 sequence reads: CAISPDSAYEQYF. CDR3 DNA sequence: TGTGCCATCAGCCCCGACAGTGCCTACGAGCAGTACTTC.

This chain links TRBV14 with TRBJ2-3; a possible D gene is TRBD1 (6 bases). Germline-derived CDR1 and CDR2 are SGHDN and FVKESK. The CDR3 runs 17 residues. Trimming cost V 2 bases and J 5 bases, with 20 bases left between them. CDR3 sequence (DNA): TGTGCCAGCAGCCAAAAAAAATGGGGGCTAGTAGGAGATACGCAGTATTTT. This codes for CASSQKKWGLVGDTQYF.

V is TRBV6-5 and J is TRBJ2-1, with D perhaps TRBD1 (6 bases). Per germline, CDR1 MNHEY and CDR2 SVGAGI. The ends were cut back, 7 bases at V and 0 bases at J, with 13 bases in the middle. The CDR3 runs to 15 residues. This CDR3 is CASTSDRSSYNEQFF. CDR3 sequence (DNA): TGTGCCAGCACCTCCGACAGGAGCTCCTACAATGAGCAGTTCTTC.

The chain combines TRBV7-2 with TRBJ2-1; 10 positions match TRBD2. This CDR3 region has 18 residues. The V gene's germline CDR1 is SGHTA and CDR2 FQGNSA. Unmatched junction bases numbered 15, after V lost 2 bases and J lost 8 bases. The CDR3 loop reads CASSLLPPLAGATYEQFF. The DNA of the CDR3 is TGTGCCAGCAGCTTACTCCCCCCTCTAGCGGGAGCAACCTATGAGCAGTTCTTC.

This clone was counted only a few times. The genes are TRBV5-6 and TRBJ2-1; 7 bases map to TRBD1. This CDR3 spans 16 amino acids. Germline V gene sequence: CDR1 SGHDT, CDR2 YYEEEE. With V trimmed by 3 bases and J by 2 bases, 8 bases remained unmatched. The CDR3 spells CASSSTGKWTYNEQFF. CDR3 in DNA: TGTGCCAGCAGCTCGACAGGGAAATGGACCTACAATGAGCAGTTCTTC.

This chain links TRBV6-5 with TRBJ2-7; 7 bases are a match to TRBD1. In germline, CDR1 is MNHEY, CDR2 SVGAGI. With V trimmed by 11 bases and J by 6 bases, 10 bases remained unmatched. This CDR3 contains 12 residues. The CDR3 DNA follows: TGTGCCTCCGGGACAGTGCTGGGCGAGCAGTACTTC. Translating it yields CASGTVLGEQYF.